Given below is one T cell receptor beta chain in context. The record originates from a study of blood T cell repertoires in COVID-19. The overall study: The samples span acute and convalescent COVID-19 from the United States, Italy and Spain. T cells, B-cell-depleted T cells, or PBMCs provided the cDNA or gDNA that served as material.

The V gene's germline CDR1 is SGHAT and CDR2 FQNNGV. V lost 2 bases to trimming and J lost 7 bases, with 15 bases between them. CDR3 length equals 14 residues. Original handling: It was from reference gene primer amplification that nucleated cell counts were estimated. Using immunoSEQ multiplex PCR, the repertoire was profiled, and TCRdb retains in-frame clones only, with some absent. V and J calls and clone size are as listed in that table; D and trimming were resolved from the DNA. The sample has 39,000 or so clones; around 80% are singletons. The sequence derives from a woman older than 75 with active or convalescent COVID-19. Sequenced input: peripheral blood. The rearrangement uses TRBV11-2 and TRBJ2-7, with a tentative D call TRBD1 (6 bases). CDR3 amino acids: CASSLLTGSREQYF. As DNA, the CDR3 is TGTGCCAGCAGCTTATTAACAGGGTCAAGGGAGCAGTACTTC.